These 10 T cell receptor beta chains originate from one sample sequenced in a study of T cells in localized non-small cell lung cancer. This table comes from immunoSEQ multiplex PCR, and its TCRdb copy is limited to in-frame clones, with some not included. There are fewer than 35,000 clones in the sample; around 73% occur only once, and about two fifths lies in the top ten. Sequences were derived from peripheral blood, sampled before any cancer treatment. Every receptor here comes from a male donor at least 60 years old with stage II squamous cell lung carcinoma.

The chain has TRBV7-2 and TRBJ2-5, with 11 bases matching TRBD2. With V trimmed by 11 bases and J by 1 base, 9 bases remained unmatched. Germline V gives CDR1 SGHTA, CDR2 FQGNSA. CDR3 length equals 15 residues. The CDR3 sequence: CASGGTSGLQETQYF. DNA for the CDR3: TGTGCCTCGGGGGGGACTAGCGGACTCCAAGAGACCCAGTACTTC.

The chain combines TRBV7-9 with TRBJ2-7; 9 positions agree with TRBD2. From germline, CDR1 is SEHNR and CDR2 FQNEAQ (reference sequence). Trimming at V came to 3 bases and at J to 4 bases, leaving 4 bases not matched to a gene. CDR3 length equals 14 residues. CDR3 protein: CASSLRGGTYEQYF. CDR3 sequence (DNA): TGTGCCAGCAGCTTGCGGGGGGGCACGTACGAGCAGTACTTC.

The chain links TRBV27 to TRBJ1-6; D not certain. The CDR3 spans 14 residues. Germline loops: CDR1 MNHEY, CDR2 SMNVEV (reference sequence). Deletions cut 8 bases from V and 5 bases from J, with 13 bases between. CDR3 region: CASGKERDNSPLHF. The DNA of the CDR3 is TGTGCCAGCGGAAAGGAAAGGGATAATTCACCCCTCCACTTT.

This clone was detected only a few times. The V and J genes are TRBV18 and TRBJ2-2; 8 nucleotides line up with TRBD2. CDR3 length equals 16 residues. Per the germline V gene, CDR1 is KGHSH and CDR2 is LQKENI. J was trimmed by 0 bases and V by 4 bases; bases with no gene match: 4. The DNA for the CDR3 is TGTGCCAGCTCACGTTTTAGCGGGGCGAACACCGGGGAGCTGTTTTTT. It translates to CASSRFSGANTGELFF.

This clone was observed once. This chain joins TRBV7-9 and TRBJ1-2; TRBD1 matches 7 bases. The CDR3 has 17 amino acids. The V segment lost 4 bases and the J segment 4 bases; nucleotides outside the gene matches: 15. Germline CDR1 and CDR2: SEHNR and FQNEAQ (reference sequence). Written as DNA, the CDR3 is TGTGCCAGCAGCTACCCTCCAGGACAGGCTGAGTCCTATGGCTACACCTTC. It yields the protein CASSYPPGQAESYGYTF.

This clone was counted only a few times. The rearrangement joins TRBV7-2 to TRBJ1-1; TRBD1 matches 7 bases. Germline CDR1 SGHTA, CDR2 FQGNSA. This CDR3 spans 12 amino acids. V lost 6 bases to trimming and J lost 5 bases; unmatched junction nucleotides: 3. CDR3 DNA sequence: TGTGCCAGCAGTCCGACAGGGACTGAAGCTTTCTTT. This gives the protein CASSPTGTEAFF.

The chain joins TRBV9 to TRBJ1-1; D is perhaps TRBD1 (5 bases). V was clipped by 8 bases and J by 0 bases, with 11 bases between them. Germline lookup yields CDR1 SGDLS and CDR2 YYNGEE. The CDR3 loop spans 13 amino acids. Here the CDR3 DNA reads TGTGCCAGTCAGGGACGGTTGAACACTGAAGCTTTCTTT. Translated, it gives CASQGRLNTEAFF.

The chain recombines TRBV28 with TRBJ1-4; no firm D call. The CDR3 is 11 residues long. Trimming took 3 bases from V and 8 from J, leaving 4 bases between them. Per germline, CDR1 MDHEN and CDR2 SYDVKM. In DNA form, the CDR3 reads TGTGCCAGCAGTTTGTACGAAAAACTGTTTTTT. Its translation is CASSLYEKLFF.

V and J are TRBV20-1 and TRBJ2-1, with D unresolved. CDR3 length: 11 amino acids. V shed 5 bases and J shed 2 bases, with 4 bases lying between them. Germline CDR1 is DFQATT and CDR2 is SNEGSKA (reference sequence). CDR3: CSAEAYNEQFF. For the CDR3, the DNA is TGCAGTGCTGAGGCCTACAATGAGCAGTTCTTC.

The V call is TRBV19, the J call TRBJ2-3, with D unresolved. This CDR3 has 13 residues. Germline lookup yields CDR1 LNHDA and CDR2 SQIVND (reference sequence). V dropped 3 bases and J dropped 11 bases, with 15 bases sitting between them. The DNA for the CDR3 is TGTGCCAGTAGTATGGACCCTAGATTGGGGCAGTATTTT. It is translated as CASSMDPRLGQYF.